This TCR beta chain was sequenced during a study of blood T cell repertoires in COVID-19. Across the study: Some COVID-19 samples were acute and others convalescent; all came from the United States, Italy and Spain. From T cells, B-cell-depleted T cells, or PBMCs came the material, which was cDNA or gDNA.

Trimming at V came to 0 bases and at J to 9 bases, leaving 3 bases not matched to a gene. Germline V gene sequence: CDR1 SGHRS, CDR2 YFSETQ. CDR3 length: 14 amino acids. Seattle's enrolled individuals joined amid active infection and were then monitored longitudinally. As handled by the study authors: Counts of nucleated cells, estimated from reference gene primer amplification, were obtained. The protocol was immunoSEQ multiplex PCR, while the TCRdb copy is restricted to in-frame clones and leaves out a portion. That table furnishes V, J and clone size, whereas the DNA furnished D and trimming. Here the sample spans roughly 120,000 clones, 90% being singletons.

The clonotype was recovered from a man in his fifties or sixties with COVID-19, enrolled during active disease. The chain is built from TRBV5-1 and TRBJ1-6; 7 bases map to TRBD1. Sequencing used peripheral blood. CDR3 amino acids: CASSLEGQPSPLHF. CDR3 coding DNA: TGCGCCAGCAGCTTGGAGGGACAGCCTTCACCCCTCCACTTT.